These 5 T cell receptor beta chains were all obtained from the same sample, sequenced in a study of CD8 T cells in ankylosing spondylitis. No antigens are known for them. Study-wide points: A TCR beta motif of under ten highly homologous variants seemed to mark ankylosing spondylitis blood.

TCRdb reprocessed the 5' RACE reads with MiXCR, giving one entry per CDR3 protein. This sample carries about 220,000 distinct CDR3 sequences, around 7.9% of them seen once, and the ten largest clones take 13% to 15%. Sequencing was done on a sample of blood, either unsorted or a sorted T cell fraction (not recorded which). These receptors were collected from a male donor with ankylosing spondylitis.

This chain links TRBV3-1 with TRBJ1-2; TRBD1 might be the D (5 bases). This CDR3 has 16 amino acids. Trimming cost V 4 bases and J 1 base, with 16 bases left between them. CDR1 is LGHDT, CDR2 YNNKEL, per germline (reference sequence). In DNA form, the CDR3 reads TGTGCCAGCAGCCCCTCGACCGGAGGGGATAACTATGGCTACACCTTC. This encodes CASSPSTGGDNYGYTF.

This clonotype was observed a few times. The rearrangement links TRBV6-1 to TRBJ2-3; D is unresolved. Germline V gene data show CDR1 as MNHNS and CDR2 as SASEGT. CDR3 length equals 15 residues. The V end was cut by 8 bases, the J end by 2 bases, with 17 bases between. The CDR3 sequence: CASPEGPVNTDTQYF. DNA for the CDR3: TGTGCCAGCCCCGAAGGCCCAGTAAACACAGATACGCAGTATTTT.

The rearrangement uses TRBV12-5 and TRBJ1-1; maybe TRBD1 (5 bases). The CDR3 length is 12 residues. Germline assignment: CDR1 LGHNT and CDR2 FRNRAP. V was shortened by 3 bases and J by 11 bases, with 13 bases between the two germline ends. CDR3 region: CASGFGGSEAFF. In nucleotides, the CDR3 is TGTGCTAGTGGTTTCGGGGGGTCGGAGGCTTTCTTT.

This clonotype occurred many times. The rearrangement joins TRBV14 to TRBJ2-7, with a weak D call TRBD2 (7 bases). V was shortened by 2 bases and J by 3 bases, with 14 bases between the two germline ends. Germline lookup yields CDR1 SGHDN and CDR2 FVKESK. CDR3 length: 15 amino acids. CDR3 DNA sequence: TGTGCCAGCAGCCAAAGGGGGTGGACTAGCTACGAGCAGTACTTC. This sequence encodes CASSQRGWTSYEQYF.

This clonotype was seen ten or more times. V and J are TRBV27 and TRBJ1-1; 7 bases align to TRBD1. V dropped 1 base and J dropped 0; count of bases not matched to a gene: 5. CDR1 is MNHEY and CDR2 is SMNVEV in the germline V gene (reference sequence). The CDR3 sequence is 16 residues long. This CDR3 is CASSLYSTGVNTEAFF. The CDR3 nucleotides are TGTGCCAGCAGTTTATACAGTACAGGGGTGAACACTGAAGCTTTCTTT.